Below, one TCR beta chain is given with its context. The antigen this receptor binds is unknown. The input lacks base qualities; no much larger clone sits a single base away. V is pared back by 1 base and J by 6 bases, with 8 bases lying between the germline termini. In the germline V gene (reference sequence), CDR1 corresponds to SGHNT and CDR2 to YYREEE. The cysteine opens and the phenylalanine closes a CDR3 of 12 amino acids. Just CDR3 DNA is preserved here, 36 bases in frame from base 1. These data originate in a study of T cell responses to AZD1222 COVID-19 vaccine (dated by TCRdb to about 2021). With regard to the full study: A total of about 250 trial participants underwent TCR sequencing, of whom about 210 had received two doses of AZD1222 and some 26 had received two doses of the MenACWY control vaccine. Trial participants were enrolled by age into 18-55, 56-69 and 70-plus year subgroups, with around 150, 28 and 57 TCR-sequenced participants respectively. The paper as a whole reports these results and caveats: In the small 56-69-year group, the increase in depth fell short of significance, most likely because of low power. CD4 TCRs associated with the vaccine covered the entire spike protein, and the dominant responses were in regions 160-218 and 743-854. Participants were mostly white British and included more females than males, and it was suggested by the authors that clonal diversity may have been underestimated. After two AZD1222 doses, both the breadth and the depth of spike-specific TCRs were significantly higher than at day 0 and than in MenACWY recipients. Conclusions about previously exposed vaccinees were limited because only six AZD1222 recipients were SARS-CoV-2 seropositive at baseline. Reportedly, almost half of the unique spike-specific TCRs recognized epitopes lying outside the regions that are mutated in the B.1.351 and B.1.1.7 variants. Because no day 14 peak-response samples were available, repertoires were characterized only after the peak T cell response.

The time point tag for this specimen amounts to: about 28 days (+/-7) after the second vaccine dose. Because spike-specific TCR depth and breadth did not differ between the two schedules, AZD1222 recipients who got a second dose at roughly 4 weeks were pooled with those who got a second dose at roughly 12 weeks. Vaccinee samples came from UK trials COV001 and COV002, including a single-blind randomized controlled phase 2/3 trial of AZD1222 (ChAdOx1 nCoV-19) in healthy adults. Trial participant PBMC samples were collected at day 0 and day 28 after the second dose for TCRbeta chain sequencing. The CDR3 regions of human TCRbeta chains were subjected to immunosequencing. Regarding the original processing steps: TCRs in the repertoires were matched against a reference library of SARS-CoV-2-specific TCRs that had been generated with the MIRA antigen-specificity platform. Breadth was defined as the fraction of unique TCRs that were SARS-CoV-2-associated, and depth was defined as the fraction of total T cells that were SARS-CoV-2-associated. Using the MIRA data, each spike-specific TCR was mapped to the spike region that the TCR reacts to and placed in a CD4 or CD8 class. Log10-transformed breadth and depth values were compared by one-way ANOVA with Sidak's multiple comparisons tests. Here the immuneACCESS table is served through TCRdb, limited to in-frame sequences with V and J called. Missing clones are a known gap in these copies; in checked studies unresolved V genes cover under half, and the rest lacks a known reason. The V and J calls and clone size come from that table; D and trimming were worked out from the DNA. The sample yields about 99,000 clones; 91% were counted once. Of the sample, around 8.6% is held by the ten largest clones.

Recombination joined TRBV5-4 with TRBJ2-7; TRBD2 could be the D gene, as 5 bases match. This clonotype originated in an adult who received the AZD1222 COVID-19 vaccine. This sample comprised peripheral blood, obtained 28 days after the second AZD1222 dose. The nucleotide sequence reads TGTGCCAGCAGCTTGCCGGCGGGCGAGCAGTACTTC. The resulting protein is CASSLPAGEQYF. Extended through the reference TRBV5-4 and TRBJ2-7 proteins, this CDR3 yields the full variable domain: ETGVTQSPTHLIKTRGQQVTLRCSSQSGHNTVSWYQQALGQGPQFIFQYYREEENGRGNFPPRFSGLQFPNYSSELNVNALELDDSALYLCASSLPAGEQYFGPGTRLTVT.